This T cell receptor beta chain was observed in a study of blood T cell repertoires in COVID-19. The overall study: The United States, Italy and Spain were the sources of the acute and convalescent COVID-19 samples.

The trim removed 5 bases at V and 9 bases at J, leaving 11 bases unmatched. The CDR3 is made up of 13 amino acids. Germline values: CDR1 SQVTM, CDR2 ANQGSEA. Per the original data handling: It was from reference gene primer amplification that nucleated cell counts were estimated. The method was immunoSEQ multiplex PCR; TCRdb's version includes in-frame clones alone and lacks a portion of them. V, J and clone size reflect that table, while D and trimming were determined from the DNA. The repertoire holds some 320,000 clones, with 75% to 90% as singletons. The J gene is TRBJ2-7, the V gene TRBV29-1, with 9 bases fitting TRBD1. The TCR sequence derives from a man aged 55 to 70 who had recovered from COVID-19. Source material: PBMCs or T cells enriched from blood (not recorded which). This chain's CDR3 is CSVYWGQGIPQYF. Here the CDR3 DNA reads TGCAGCGTTTACTGGGGACAGGGTATACCGCAGTACTTC.